The clone carrying this TCR beta chain was seen a handful of times. As yet, its antigen is unknown. Template switching introduced a universal primer site, and the cDNA bore unique molecular identifiers. Each CDR3 protein is one row after TCRdb ran MiXCR on the 5' RACE reads. The table has 400,000 to 550,000 distinct CDR3 sequences, 14% seen once. The record originates from a study of identical twins. Notes on the study in general: These conclusions were based on statistical analysis (cross-sectional, not following the same donors). Alpha sequences out of frame and shared by twins had excess low generation probability. A partial confounding effect on zero-insertion analyses could come from invariant MAIT and iNKT cells.

In germline, CDR1 is SGDLS, CDR2 YYNGEE. Trimming took 2 bases from V and 4 from J; bases not matched to a gene: 4. The CDR3 loop spans 15 amino acids. A further study also used this sample, focusing on yellow fever vaccine responses in identical twins.

The TCR sequence derives from a woman between 18 and 29 years old in good health. The chain is built from TRBV9 and TRBJ2-2, with 8 bases aligning to TRBD2. Material: CD4+ T cells sorted from blood. The CDR3 is CASSVTGTSTGELFF. The CDR3 region has the DNA TGTGCCAGCAGCGTGACCGGGACTAGCACCGGGGAGCTGTTTTTT. The variable domain in full, with the rest retrieved from reference TRBV9 and TRBJ2-2, is DSGVTQTPKHLITATGQRVTLRCSPRSGDLSVYWYQQSLDQGLQFLIQYYNGEERAKGNILERFSAQQFPDLHSELNLSSLELGDSALYFCASSVTGTSTGELFFGEGSRLTVL.